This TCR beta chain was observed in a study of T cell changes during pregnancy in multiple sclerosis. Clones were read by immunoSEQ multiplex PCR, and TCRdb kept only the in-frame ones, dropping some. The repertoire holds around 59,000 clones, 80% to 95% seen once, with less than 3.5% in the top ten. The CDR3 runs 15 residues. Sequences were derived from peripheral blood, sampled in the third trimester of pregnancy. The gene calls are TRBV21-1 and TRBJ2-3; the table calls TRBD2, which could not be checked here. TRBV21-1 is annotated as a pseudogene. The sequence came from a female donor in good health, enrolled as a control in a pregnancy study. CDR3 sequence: CASSKAGASGDTQYF. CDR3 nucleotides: TGTGCCAGCAGCAAAGCGGGGGCTAGCGGGGATACGCAGTATTTT.